This TCR beta chain was profiled in a study of T-cell memory formation after mild COVID-19. Findings of the study overall: Detection of some responders pre-infection suggested pre-existing cross-reactive memory T cells participated. CD4+ contracting clones lay mainly in CM and EM, CD8+ ones in EMRA.

MiXCR, run by TCRdb on the 5' RACE reads, gives a single entry per CDR3 protein. The table records fewer than 350,000 distinct CDR3 sequences, roughly 18% of them present only once. Concerning this clonotype itself: Its target is not known.

This CDR3 is built from 13 residues. V shed 6 bases and J 4 bases; nucleotides not matched to a gene: 7. CDR1 is SQVTM and CDR2 is ANQGSEA in the germline V gene. This clonotype was sampled from a man younger than 35 who had mild COVID-19 (a few samples of this study predate the infection). Cell type and time point are not known. The sequenced material came from PBMCs or a T cell subset sorted from them (not recorded which). The chain couples TRBV29-1 to TRBJ1-1; TRBD1 matches 8 bases. CDR3 DNA: TGCAGCGTCAGGGGGCGAATAGGCACTGAAGCTTTCTTT. Translation gives CSVRGRIGTEAFF.